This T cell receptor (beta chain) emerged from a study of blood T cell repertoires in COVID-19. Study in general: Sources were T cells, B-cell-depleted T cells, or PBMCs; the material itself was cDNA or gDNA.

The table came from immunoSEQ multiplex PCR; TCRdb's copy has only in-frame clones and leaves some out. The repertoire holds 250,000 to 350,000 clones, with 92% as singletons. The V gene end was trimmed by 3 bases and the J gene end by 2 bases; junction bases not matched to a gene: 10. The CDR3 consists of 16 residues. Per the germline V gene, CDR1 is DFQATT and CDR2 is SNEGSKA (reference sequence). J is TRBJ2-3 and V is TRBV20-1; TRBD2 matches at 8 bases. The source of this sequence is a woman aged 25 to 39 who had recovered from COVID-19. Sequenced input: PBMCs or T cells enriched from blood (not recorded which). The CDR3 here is CSASALLAGSTDTQYF. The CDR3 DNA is TGCAGTGCTAGTGCCCTATTAGCGGGATCCACAGATACGCAGTATTTT.